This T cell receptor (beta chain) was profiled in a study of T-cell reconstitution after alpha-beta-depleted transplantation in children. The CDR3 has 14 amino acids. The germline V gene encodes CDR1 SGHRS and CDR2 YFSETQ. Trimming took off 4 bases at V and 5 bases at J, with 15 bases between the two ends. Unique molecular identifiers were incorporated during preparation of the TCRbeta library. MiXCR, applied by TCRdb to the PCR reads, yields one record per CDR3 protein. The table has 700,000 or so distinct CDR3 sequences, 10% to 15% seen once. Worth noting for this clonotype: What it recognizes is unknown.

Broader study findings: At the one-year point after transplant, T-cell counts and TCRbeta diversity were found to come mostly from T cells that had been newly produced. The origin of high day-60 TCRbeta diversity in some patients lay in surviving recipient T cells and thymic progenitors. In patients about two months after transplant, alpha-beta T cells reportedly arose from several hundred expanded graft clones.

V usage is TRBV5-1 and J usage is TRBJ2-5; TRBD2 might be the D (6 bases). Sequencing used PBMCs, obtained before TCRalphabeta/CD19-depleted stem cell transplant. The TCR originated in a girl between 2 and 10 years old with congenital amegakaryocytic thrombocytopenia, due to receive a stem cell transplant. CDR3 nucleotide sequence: TGCGCCAGCAGCATGAAGGAGGGCCGTGAGACCCAGTACTTC. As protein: CASSMKEGRETQYF.